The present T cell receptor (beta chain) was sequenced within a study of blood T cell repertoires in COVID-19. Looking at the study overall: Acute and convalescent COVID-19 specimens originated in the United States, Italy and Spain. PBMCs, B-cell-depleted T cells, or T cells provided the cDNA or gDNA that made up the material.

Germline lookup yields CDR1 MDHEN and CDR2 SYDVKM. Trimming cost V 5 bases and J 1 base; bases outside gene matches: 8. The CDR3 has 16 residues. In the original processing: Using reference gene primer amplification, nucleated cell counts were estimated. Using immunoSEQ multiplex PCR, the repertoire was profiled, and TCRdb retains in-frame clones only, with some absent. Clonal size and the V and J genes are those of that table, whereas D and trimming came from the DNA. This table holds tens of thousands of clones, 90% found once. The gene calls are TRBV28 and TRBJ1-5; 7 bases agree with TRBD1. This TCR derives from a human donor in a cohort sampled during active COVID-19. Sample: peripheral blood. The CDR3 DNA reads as TGTGCCAGCAGTGGTGGGACAGCTAGGAGCAATCAGCCCCAGCATTTT. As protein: CASSGGTARSNQPQHF.